This TCR beta chain was identified during a study of siplizumab effects on memory and regulatory T cells. Study-wide results and caveats: Treg-derived clones made up an average of 68.8% of mappable alloreactive CD4+ clones with siplizumab and roughly 29% in controls. Sequences that were alloreactive and traceable to unstimulated CD4+ memory cells were significantly reduced by siplizumab. Apparently key alloresponse contributors, naive T cells also seemed more diverse than memory cells. Sequences below about 10^-5 frequency were poorly captured, limiting mapping of alloreactive clones.

Produced via immunoSEQ multiplex PCR; TCRdb's table is partial and in-frame only. Of roughly 60,000 clones in the sample, approximately 95% are singletons; the top ten hold 38%. About this clone: Its antigen remains unidentified.

Germline V CDR1 and CDR2: SGHDN, FVKESK. V was trimmed by 6 bases and J by 4 bases, leaving 6 bases between them. The CDR3 consists of 11 residues. The sequencing sample was made of CD8+ T cells sorted from blood. The J gene is TRBJ1-2, the V gene TRBV14; D is uncertain. This receptor was taken from a human donor in good health. The CDR3 region has the DNA TGTGCCAGCAGTGAGGGCTATGGCTACACCTTC. Translating it yields CASSEGYGYTF.